The clone carrying this T cell receptor (beta chain) showed up just a few times. These data belong to a study of T cells in Graves' hyperthyroidism and ophthalmopathy. RNA transcripts gave rise to amplified TCR beta CDR3 regions. The TCR CDR3 first-round RT-PCR relied on the HTBI primer set. Using its own MiXCR run on the multiplex PCR reads, TCRdb lists one record per CDR3 protein. The sample lists approximately 320,000 distinct CDR3 sequences, 15% to 20% seen once, with around 35% in the top ten. Diagnosis of hyperthyroidism was new in patients aged 18 to 65, and its duration was under 2 months. Exclusion of patients followed from uncontrolled infection, other autoimmune disease, pregnancy or lactation. Thyroid ultrasound and orbital computed tomography, with clinical symptoms and serum thyroxine and TRAb, informed diagnoses. Source material for PBMCs was around 10 ml fresh peripheral blood. The germline CDR1 and CDR2 sequences are ENHRY and SYGVKD. The CDR3 is 12 amino acids. Trimming removed 0 bases at V and 4 bases at J, with 1 base between.

This receptor was taken from a man between 25 and 39 years old with Graves' hyperthyroidism. The V and J genes are TRBV10-3 and TRBJ1-5, with D uncertain. The sequenced sample was blood. The chain's CDR3 is CAISESNQPQHF. For the CDR3, the DNA is TGTGCCATCAGTGAGTCTAATCAGCCCCAGCATTTT.